The present TCR beta chain was sequenced within a study of cytomegalovirus exposure and HLA in healthy donors. Whole-study findings and limits: A later analysis reportedly identified an Asian-associated ancestry cluster as carrying fewer N-insertions than the approximately 640-donor mean.

V was shortened by 10 bases and J by 9 bases, with 16 bases between the two germline ends. The CDR3 extends over 12 amino acids. CDR1 SGHTA and CDR2 FQGNSA come from the germline V gene. The PCR employed 60 Vbeta primers together with 13 Jbeta primers. The table came from immunoSEQ multiplex PCR; TCRdb's copy has only in-frame clones and leaves some out. This sample yields around 78,000 clones, of which about 78% are seen a single time; 0.8% to 1.1% belongs to the top ten. Remarks on this clone: No antigen is known for it.

Sequencing was carried out using PBMCs. The rearrangement links TRBV7-2 to TRBJ2-1; no clear D. The clonotype comes from a male donor in good health and CMV-seronegative. The CDR3 sequence is CATTLSVFEQFF. The CDR3 bases are TGTGCCACCACGCTATCCGTGTTTGAGCAGTTCTTC. Full variable domain (missing parts from reference TRBV7-2 and TRBJ2-1): GAGVSQSPSNKVTEKGKDVELRCDPISGHTALYWYRQSLGQGLEFLIYFQGNSAPDKSGLPSDRFSAERTGGSVSTLTIQRTQQEDSAVYLCATTLSVFEQFFGPGTRLTVL.